Presented here are 26 T cell receptor beta chains from one specimen sequenced in a study of CD8+CD57+ T cells in acquired aplastic anemia. The authors sequenced patients whose flow cytometry had shown CD8+CD57+ cell expansion. The template for TCR beta VDJ and CDR3 sequence profiling was genomic DNA. TCRdb re-derived calls from the reads in MiXCR, one entry per CDR3 protein. The table shows approximately 57,000 distinct CDR3 sequences, with 55% to 70% occurring only once. Sequencing used sorted CD4+, CD8+, or CD8+CD57+ T cells (not recorded which) from PBMCs. All receptors derive from a human donor with aplastic anemia.

J is TRBJ1-1 and V is TRBV2; D possibly corresponds to TRBD1 (5 bases). This CDR3 is built from 12 residues. Between the trimmed V and J ends, which lost 7 bases and 8 bases, there was a span of 14 bases. Germline V gene data show CDR1 as SNHLY and CDR2 as FYNNEI. The CDR3 protein is CASNENRQEAFF. Here the CDR3 DNA reads TGTGCCAGCAACGAGAATCGACAGGAAGCTTTCTTT.

By its share, this clonotype is medium-sized. The chain recombines TRBV15 with TRBJ2-1; TRBD1 matches at 10 bases. Germline V gene lookup returns CDR1 LNHNV and CDR2 YYDKDF (reference sequence). With V trimmed by 8 bases and J by 8 bases, 9 bases remained unmatched. This CDR3 is 14 amino acids long. The chain's CDR3 is CATLLDRGRYEQFF. The DNA of the CDR3 is TGTGCCACCTTGTTGGACAGGGGGAGGTATGAGCAGTTCTTC.

The genes are TRBV29-1 and TRBJ2-5; D tentatively fits TRBD1 or TRBD2 (5 bases each). Trimming pared 3 bases from V and 1 base from J, leaving 12 bases between. Germline V CDR1 and CDR2: SQVTM, ANQGSEA. The CDR3 runs 14 residues. This CDR3 is CSVDLFGTQETQYF. As DNA, the CDR3 is TGCAGCGTTGATTTGTTCGGGACCCAAGAGACCCAGTACTTC.

The chain carries TRBV19 and TRBJ2-7, with 7 bases that match TRBD1. The CDR3 is 14 amino acids. The V gene's germline CDR1 is LNHDA and CDR2 SQIVND (reference sequence). V shed 5 bases, J shed 4 bases, and the junction held 8 bases outside the gene matches. The chain's CDR3 is CASSVGQRNYEQYF. The CDR3 DNA reads TGTGCCAGTAGTGTGGGACAGAGAAATTACGAGCAGTACTTC.

This clonotype has ten or more counts. V usage is TRBV12-3 or TRBV12-4 and J usage is TRBJ2-1; 7 bases are a match to TRBD1. The trim removed 6 bases at V and 3 bases at J, leaving 17 bases unmatched. The CDR3 length is 18 residues. The CDR3, as DNA: TGTGCCAGCAGCCCGCCTAATCGACAGGGACCCAACTACAATGAGCAGTTCTTC. This sequence encodes CASSPPNRQGPNYNEQFF.

V usage is TRBV10-3 and J usage is TRBJ1-6; 7 bases match TRBD1. CDR3 size: 15 residues. The V segment lost 10 bases and the J segment 8 bases; nucleotides outside the gene matches: 14. Germline CDR1 and CDR2: ENHRY and SYGVKD. CDR3 residues: CATKITGTAYSPLHF. As DNA, the CDR3 is TGTGCCACCAAGATCACCGGGACAGCTTATTCACCCCTCCACTTT.

Within the sample, this clonotype is medium-sized (0.01 to 0.1%). The V and J genes are TRBV10-2 and TRBJ2-7, with 11 nucleotides matching TRBD2. V was clipped by 2 bases and J by 11 bases; unmatched bases: 5. There are 13 residues in the CDR3. The germline V gene has CDR1 WSHSY and CDR2 SAAADI. The CDR3 bases are TGCGCCAGCAGTGAGACTAGCGGGGGACAGGAGTACTTC. This translates into CASSETSGGQEYF.

This clonotype was picked up many times. The chain uses TRBV7-6 and TRBJ1-4, with a weak D call TRBD1 (5 bases). This CDR3 is 13 amino acids long. The V gene's germline CDR1 is SGHVS and CDR2 FNYEAQ. The ends were cut back, 5 bases at V and 8 bases at J, with 12 bases in the middle. The DNA of the CDR3 is TGTGCCAGCAGCCCCTTAGGGGCGGAAAAACTGTTTTTT. Its protein is CASSPLGAEKLFF.

This clonotype was detected many times. A clone one base away is much larger, so this may be a read error. CDR3 sequence (DNA): TGTGCCGGTAGTCTCTGGACAGGGGGCAACTATGGCTACACCTTC. It yields the protein CAGSLWTGGNYGYTF. V usage is TRBV19 and J usage is TRBJ1-2, with 11 nucleotides matching TRBD1. Germline lookup yields CDR1 LNHDA and CDR2 SQIVND (reference sequence). This CDR3 has 15 amino acids. The whole variable domain, remainder taken from reference TRBV19 and TRBJ1-2, is DGGITQSPKYLFRKEGQNVTLSCEQNLNHDAMYWYRQDPGQGLRLIYYSQIVNDFQKGDIAEGYSVSREKKESFPLTVTSAQKNPTAFYLCAGSLWTGGNYGYTFGSGTRLTVV.

Comments on this clonotype: The CDR3 end shows no conserved phenylalanine or tryptophan, and so a read error is likely. J is TRBJ2-7 and V is TRBV7-8, with TRBD1 matching 11 bases. The germline CDR1 and CDR2 sequences are SGHVS and FQNEAQ. After removal of 6 bases from V and 2 bases from J, the junction contained 6 bases not matched to a gene. The CDR3 length is 15 residues. CDR3 nucleotide sequence: TGTGCCAGCAGATACGGGACAGGGGGTCCCTACGAGCAGTACCTC. Its translation is CASRYGTGGPYEQYL.

V is TRBV7-2 and J is TRBJ2-7; a weak D match, TRBD2 (6 bases). CDR1 and CDR2 (germline): SGHTA, FQGNSA. V was shortened by 9 bases and J by 4 bases, with 19 bases between the two germline ends. The CDR3 extends over 14 amino acids. The CDR3 reads CASSSGEARYEQYF. The CDR3 nucleotides are TGTGCCAGTTCCTCGGGGGAAGCACGATACGAGCAGTACTTC.

The V gene is TRBV19, the J gene TRBJ1-2; 7 nucleotides line up with TRBD1. Germline V gene data show CDR1 as LNHDA and CDR2 as SQIVND (reference sequence). The CDR3 is made up of 15 amino acids. The trim removed 7 bases at V and 5 bases at J, leaving 13 bases unmatched. The chain's CDR3 is CASKARGQTIYGYTF. The DNA for the CDR3 is TGTGCCAGTAAAGCCAGGGGACAGACTATATATGGCTACACCTTC. The full variable domain, completed using reference TRBV19 and TRBJ1-2, is DGGITQSPKYLFRKEGQNVTLSCEQNLNHDAMYWYRQDPGQGLRLIYYSQIVNDFQKGDIAEGYSVSREKKESFPLTVTSAQKNPTAFYLCASKARGQTIYGYTFGSGTRLTVV.

The rearrangement links TRBV2 to TRBJ1-1; D call uncertain. Looked up from germline, CDR1 is SNHLY and CDR2 is FYNNEI. The CDR3 is made up of 13 amino acids. Trimming removed 6 bases at V and 3 bases at J, with 11 bases between. The CDR3 loop reads CASRTDGDTEAFF. The CDR3 DNA sequence: TGTGCCAGCAGGACGGACGGAGACACTGAAGCTTTCTTT.

This clonotype appeared many times. The rearrangement links TRBV6-5 to TRBJ1-1, with D unresolved. CDR1 and CDR2 from the germline V gene are MNHEY and SVGAGI. This CDR3 has 11 amino acids. V dropped 6 bases and J dropped 5 bases, with 7 bases sitting between them. In nucleotides, the CDR3 is TGTGCCAGCAGGCTGGGGACTGAAGCTTTCTTT. It codes for CASRLGTEAFF.

The table lists this clonotype with a few counts. The chain has TRBV10-3 and TRBJ1-1; D unclear. The germline V and J ends were trimmed by 8 bases and 1 base, with 5 bases remaining between them. The CDR3 is 11 amino acids. Per germline, CDR1 ENHRY and CDR2 SYGVKD. The CDR3 loop reads CAIRENTEAFF. The CDR3, as DNA: TGTGCCATCCGAGAGAACACTGAAGCTTTCTTT.

As for this clonotype: One end of the junction varies from germline; a read error may be responsible. The gene calls are TRBV7-2 and TRBJ2-3; the match to TRBD2 covers 11 bases. Germline CDR1 is SGHTA and CDR2 is FQGNSA. The CDR3 sequence is 16 residues long. CDR3 DNA: TGTGCCAGCAGCGTAGCGGGGGGGCCCCGAACAGATACGCAGTATTTT. Translation: CASSVAGGPRTDTQYF.

This clonotype was seen only a few times. A read error may produce the germline difference seen at one junction end. V and J are TRBV25-1 and TRBJ1-6; the match to TRBD1 covers 10 bases. The length of the CDR3 is 15 residues. CDR1 MGHDK and CDR2 SYGVNS come from the germline V gene. CDR3 bases: TGTGCCAGCAATGAAGGGGACAGGGGAAATTCACCCCTCCACTTT. Translating it yields CASNEGDRGNSPLHF. Supplemented by reference TRBV25-1 and TRBJ1-6, the full variable domain reads EADIYQTPRYLVIGTGKKITLECSQTMGHDKMYWYQQDPGMELHLIHYSYGVNSTEKGDLSSESTVSRIRTEHFPLTLESARPSHTSQYLCASNEGDRGNSPLHFGNGTRLTVT.

The chain has TRBV10-3 and TRBJ2-5; D is ambiguous. V lost 6 bases to trimming and J lost 5 bases, with 13 bases between them. The CDR3 sequence is 13 residues long. Germline V gene sequence: CDR1 ENHRY, CDR2 SYGVKD. The CDR3 DNA reads TGTGCCATCAGCCTGGGCGGTTTGGAGACCCAGTACTTC. It encodes CAISLGGLETQYF.

The gene calls are TRBV2 and TRBJ2-3; 7 positions agree with TRBD1. CDR3 length: 15 amino acids. Germline CDR1 SNHLY, CDR2 FYNNEI. V lost 10 bases, J lost 0 bases, and 10 bases stayed unmatched. The DNA for the CDR3 is TGTGCCAACTCCTTGGGACAGAGGAGCACAGATACGCAGTATTTT. The encoded protein is CANSLGQRSTDTQYF.

The CDR3 DNA reads TGTGCCAGTAGTATTAAGGATATCAGAGACTACACCTTC. This translates into CASSIKDIRDYTF. The rearrangement joins TRBV19 to TRBJ1-2; D unresolved. Germline assignment: CDR1 LNHDA and CDR2 SQIVND (reference sequence). This CDR3 is 13 amino acids long. The V and J ends lost 3 bases and 10 bases respectively, with 15 bases between them.

The J gene is TRBJ1-1, the V gene TRBV9, with 7 bases identical to TRBD1. Germline V lookup: CDR1 SGDLS, CDR2 YYNGEE. The CDR3 totals 14 residues. V trimming: 3 bases; J trimming: 1 base; junction bases outside the gene matches: 3. CDR3 sequence (DNA): TGTGCCAGCAGCGCGGGACAGCGGAACACTGAAGCTTTCTTT. This gives the protein CASSAGQRNTEAFF.

The V call is TRBV7-2, the J call TRBJ1-6, with a tentative D call TRBD1 (5 bases). The CDR3 loop spans 13 amino acids. V shed 5 bases and J shed 8 bases, with 10 bases lying between them. In germline, CDR1 is SGHTA, CDR2 FQGNSA. The CDR3 coding sequence is TGTGCCAGCAGCGCCGGGACTTATTCACCCCTCCACTTT. Its translation is CASSAGTYSPLHF.

The gene calls are TRBV19 and TRBJ2-7, with D possibly being TRBD1 (6 bases). V was trimmed by 3 bases and J by 5 bases, leaving 14 bases between them. The CDR3 is 14 residues long. In germline, CDR1 is LNHDA, CDR2 SQIVND (reference sequence). This CDR3 is CASSISQGFNEQYF. The CDR3 DNA reads TGTGCCAGTAGTATCAGTCAGGGGTTCAACGAGCAGTACTTC.

This clonotype was counted many times. This chain links TRBV20-1 with TRBJ2-5; 13 bases are a match to TRBD2. The CDR3 runs to 16 residues. The V segment lost 4 bases and the J segment 5 bases; nucleotides outside the gene matches: 10. Germline V CDR1 and CDR2: DFQATT, SNEGSKA (reference sequence). The CDR3 nucleotides read TGCAGTGCTACTGCACCGGGACTAGCGGGGTATGAGACCCAGTACTTC. Amino acid sequence: CSATAPGLAGYETQYF.

There are many counts of this clonotype. The rearrangement joins TRBV19 to TRBJ1-6; D gene uncertain. The germline V gene has CDR1 LNHDA and CDR2 SQIVND (reference sequence). V dropped 6 bases and J dropped 6 bases, with 21 bases sitting between them. The CDR3 contains 17 residues. The CDR3: CASREVTGLRGNSPLHF. The CDR3 DNA reads as TGTGCCAGTAGGGAGGTTACCGGACTCCGGGGTAATTCACCCCTCCACTTT.

Notes on this clonotype: Here the CDR3 omits its conserved ending phenylalanine or tryptophan, so a read error is the likely source. This chain joins TRBV15 and TRBJ1-2; tentative D call: TRBD1 (6 bases). The length of the CDR3 is 14 residues. From germline, CDR1 is LNHNV and CDR2 YYDKDF (reference sequence). The V end was cut by 6 bases, the J end by 4 bases, with 15 bases between. The CDR3: CATSDTGQSYGYTL. The CDR3 region has the DNA TGTGCCACCAGTGATACCGGACAGAGCTATGGCTACACCCTC.